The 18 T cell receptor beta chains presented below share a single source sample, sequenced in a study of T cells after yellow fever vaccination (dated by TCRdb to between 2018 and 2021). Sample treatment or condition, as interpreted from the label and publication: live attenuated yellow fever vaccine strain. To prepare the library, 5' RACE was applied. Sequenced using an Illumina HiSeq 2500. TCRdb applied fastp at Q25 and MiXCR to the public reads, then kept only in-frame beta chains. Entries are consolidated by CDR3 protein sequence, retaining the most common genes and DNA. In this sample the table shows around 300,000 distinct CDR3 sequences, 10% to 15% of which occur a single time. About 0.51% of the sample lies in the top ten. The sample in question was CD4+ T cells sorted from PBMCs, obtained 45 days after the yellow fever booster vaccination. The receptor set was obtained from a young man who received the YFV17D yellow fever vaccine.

The CDR3 DNA is TGTGCCATCGGCCCCGGGACTCGGGGAGATGCAGCTTTCTTT. Translation gives CAIGPGTRGDAAFF. The V call is TRBV5-6, the J call TRBJ1-1, with D possibly matching TRBD1 (5 bases). The CDR3 is 14 residues long. Deletions cut 9 bases from V and 10 bases from J, with 25 bases between. CDR1 and CDR2 from the germline V gene are SGHDT and YYEEEE. The whole variable domain, remainder taken from reference TRBV5-6 and TRBJ1-1, is DAGVTQSPTHLIKTRGQQVTLRCSPKSGHDTVSWYQQALGQGPQFIFQYYEEEERQRGNFPDRFSGHQFPNYSSELNVNALLLGDSALYLCAIGPGTRGDAAFFGQGTRLTVV.

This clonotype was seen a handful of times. CDR3 in DNA: TGTGCCAGCAGCAGCTTGGTCGGGACCCAGTACTTC. Its translation is CASSSLVGTQYF. The rearrangement uses TRBV7-2 and TRBJ2-5; D remains ambiguous. V lost 5 bases and J lost 7, with 11 bases in between. Germline loops: CDR1 SGHTA, CDR2 FQGNSA. This CDR3 is built from 12 residues.

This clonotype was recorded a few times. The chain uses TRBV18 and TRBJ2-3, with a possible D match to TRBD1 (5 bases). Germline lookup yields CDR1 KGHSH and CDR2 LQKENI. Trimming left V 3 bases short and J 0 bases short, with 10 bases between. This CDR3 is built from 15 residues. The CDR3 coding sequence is TGTGCCAGCTCACCTTACAAGGGGAGCACAGATACGCAGTATTTT. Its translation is CASSPYKGSTDTQYF.

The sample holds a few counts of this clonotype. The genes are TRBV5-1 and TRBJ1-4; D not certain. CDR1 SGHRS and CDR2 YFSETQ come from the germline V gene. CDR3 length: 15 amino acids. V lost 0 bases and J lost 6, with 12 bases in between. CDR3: CASSLGGFADEKLFF. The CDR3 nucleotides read TGCGCCAGCAGCTTGGGCGGGTTCGCGGATGAAAAACTGTTTTTT.

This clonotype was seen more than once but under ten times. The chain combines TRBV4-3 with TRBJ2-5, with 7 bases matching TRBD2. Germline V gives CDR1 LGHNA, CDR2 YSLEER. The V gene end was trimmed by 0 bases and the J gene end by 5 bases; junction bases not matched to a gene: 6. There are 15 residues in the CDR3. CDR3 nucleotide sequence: TGCGCCAGCAGCCAAGAGGCTAGCGGTTGGGAGACCCAGTACTTC. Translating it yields CASSQEASGWETQYF.

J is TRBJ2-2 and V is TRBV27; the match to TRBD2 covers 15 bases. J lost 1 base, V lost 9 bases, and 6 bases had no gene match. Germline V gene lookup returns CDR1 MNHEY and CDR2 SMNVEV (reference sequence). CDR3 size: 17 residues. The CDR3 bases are TGTGCCAGTCACAGGGGACTAGCGGGAGGGAACACCGGGGAGCTGTTTTTT. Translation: CASHRGLAGGNTGELFF.

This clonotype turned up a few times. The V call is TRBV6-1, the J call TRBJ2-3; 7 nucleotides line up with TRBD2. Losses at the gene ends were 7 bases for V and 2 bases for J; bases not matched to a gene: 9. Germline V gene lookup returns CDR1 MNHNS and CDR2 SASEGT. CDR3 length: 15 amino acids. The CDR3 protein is CASKSGGGYTDTQYF. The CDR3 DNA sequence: TGTGCCAGCAAATCTGGCGGGGGATACACAGATACGCAGTATTTT.

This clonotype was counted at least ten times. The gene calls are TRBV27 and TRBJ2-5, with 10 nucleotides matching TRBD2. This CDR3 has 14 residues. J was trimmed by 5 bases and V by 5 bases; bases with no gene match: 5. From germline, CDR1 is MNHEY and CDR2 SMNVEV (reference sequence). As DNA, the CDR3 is TGTGCCAGCAGTCCTCAGCGGGGGGGGGAGACCCAGTACTTC. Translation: CASSPQRGGETQYF.

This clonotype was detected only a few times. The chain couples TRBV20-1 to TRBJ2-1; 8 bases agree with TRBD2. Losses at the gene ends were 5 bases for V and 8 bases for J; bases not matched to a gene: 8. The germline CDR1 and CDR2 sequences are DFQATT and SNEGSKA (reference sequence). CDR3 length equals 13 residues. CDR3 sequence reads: CSASPGTRHEQFF. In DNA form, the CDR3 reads TGCAGTGCTTCACCCGGGACTAGGCATGAGCAGTTCTTC.

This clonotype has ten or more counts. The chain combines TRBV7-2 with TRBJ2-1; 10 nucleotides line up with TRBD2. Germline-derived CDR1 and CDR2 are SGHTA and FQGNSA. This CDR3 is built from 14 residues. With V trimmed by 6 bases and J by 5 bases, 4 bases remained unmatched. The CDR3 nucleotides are TGTGCCAGCAGACTAGCGGGATTACACAATGAGCAGTTCTTC. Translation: CASRLAGLHNEQFF.

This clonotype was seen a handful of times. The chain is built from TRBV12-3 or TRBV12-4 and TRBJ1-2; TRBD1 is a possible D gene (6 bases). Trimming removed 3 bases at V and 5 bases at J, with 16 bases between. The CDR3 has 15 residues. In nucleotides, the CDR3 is TGTGCCAGCAGTTTGTCAGGGGCGGTTGGTTATGGCTACACCTTC. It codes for CASSLSGAVGYGYTF.

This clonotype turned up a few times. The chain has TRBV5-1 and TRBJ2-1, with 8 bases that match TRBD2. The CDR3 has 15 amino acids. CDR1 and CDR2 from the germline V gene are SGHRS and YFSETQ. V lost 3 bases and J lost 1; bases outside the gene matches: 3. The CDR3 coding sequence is TGCGCCAGCAGCTCTAGCGGGCATTCCTACAATGAGCAGTTCTTC. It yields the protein CASSSSGHSYNEQFF. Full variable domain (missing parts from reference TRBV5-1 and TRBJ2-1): KAGVTQTPRYLIKTRGQQVTLSCSPISGHRSVSWYQQTPGQGLQFLFEYFSETQRNKGNFPGRFSGRQFSNSRSEMNVSTLELGDSALYLCASSSSGHSYNEQFFGPGTRLTVL.

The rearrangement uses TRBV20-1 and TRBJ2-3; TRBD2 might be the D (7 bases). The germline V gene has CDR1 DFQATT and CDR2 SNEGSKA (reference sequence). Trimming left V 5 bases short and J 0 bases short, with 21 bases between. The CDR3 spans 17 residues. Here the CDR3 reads CSAEGGGPHLSTDTQYF. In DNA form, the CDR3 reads TGCAGTGCTGAAGGGGGGGGGCCCCACCTTAGCACAGATACGCAGTATTTT.

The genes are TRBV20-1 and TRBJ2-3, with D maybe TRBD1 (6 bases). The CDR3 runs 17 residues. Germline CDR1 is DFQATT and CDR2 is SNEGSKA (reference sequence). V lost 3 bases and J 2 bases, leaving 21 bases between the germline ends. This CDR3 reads CSARGAAARGVTDTQYF. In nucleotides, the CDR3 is TGCAGTGCTAGGGGGGCCGCGGCTAGAGGGGTCACAGATACGCAGTATTTT.

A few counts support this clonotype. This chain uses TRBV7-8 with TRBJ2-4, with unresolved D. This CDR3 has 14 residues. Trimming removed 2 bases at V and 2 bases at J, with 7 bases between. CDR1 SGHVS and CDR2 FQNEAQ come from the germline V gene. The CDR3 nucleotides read TGTGCCAGCAGCTTACCAGGTTCCAAAAACATTCAGTACTTC. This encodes CASSLPGSKNIQYF.

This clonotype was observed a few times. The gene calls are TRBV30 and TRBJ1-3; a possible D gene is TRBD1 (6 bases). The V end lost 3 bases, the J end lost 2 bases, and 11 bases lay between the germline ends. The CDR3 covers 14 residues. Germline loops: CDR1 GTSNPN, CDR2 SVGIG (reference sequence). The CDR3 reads CAWRLRGTGNTIYF. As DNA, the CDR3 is TGTGCCTGGAGGCTAAGGGGGACTGGAAACACCATATATTTT.

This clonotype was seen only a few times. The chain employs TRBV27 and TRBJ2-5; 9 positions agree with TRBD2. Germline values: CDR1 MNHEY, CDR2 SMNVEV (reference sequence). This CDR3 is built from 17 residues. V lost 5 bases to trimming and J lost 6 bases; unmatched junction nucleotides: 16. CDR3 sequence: CASSPIRTSDTLKTQYF. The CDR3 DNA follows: TGTGCCAGCAGTCCAATTCGGACTAGCGATACGCTAAAGACCCAGTACTTC.

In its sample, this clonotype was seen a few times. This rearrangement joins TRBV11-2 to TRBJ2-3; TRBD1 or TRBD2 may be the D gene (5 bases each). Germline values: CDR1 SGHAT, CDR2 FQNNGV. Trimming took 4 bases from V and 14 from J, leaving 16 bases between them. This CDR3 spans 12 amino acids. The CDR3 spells CASSSGTAWGYF. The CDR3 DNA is TGTGCCAGCAGCTCCGGGACGGCCTGGGGGTATTTT.